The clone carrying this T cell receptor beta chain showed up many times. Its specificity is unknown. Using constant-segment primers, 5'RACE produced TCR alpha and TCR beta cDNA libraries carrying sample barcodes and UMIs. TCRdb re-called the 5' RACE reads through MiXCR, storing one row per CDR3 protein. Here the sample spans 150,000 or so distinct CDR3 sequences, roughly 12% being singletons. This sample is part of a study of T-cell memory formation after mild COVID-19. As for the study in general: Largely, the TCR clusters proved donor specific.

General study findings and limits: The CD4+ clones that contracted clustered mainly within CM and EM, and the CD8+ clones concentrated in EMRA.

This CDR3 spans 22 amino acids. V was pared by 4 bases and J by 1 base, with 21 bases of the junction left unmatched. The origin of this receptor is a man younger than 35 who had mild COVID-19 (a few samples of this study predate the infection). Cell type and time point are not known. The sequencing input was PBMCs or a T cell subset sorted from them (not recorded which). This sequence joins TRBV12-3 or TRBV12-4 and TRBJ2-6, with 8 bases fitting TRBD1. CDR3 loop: CASSSGPGQALSGASGANVLTF. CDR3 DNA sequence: TGTGCCAGCAGTTCGGGCCCGGGACAGGCTCTATCGGGTGCTTCTGGGGCCAACGTCCTGACTTTC.